This T cell receptor beta chain was captured in a study of shared clonotypes between healthy human individuals. For the study at large: CD4 naive cells filled three plates per donor, CD4 memory three, CD8 naive two and CD8 memory one.

Losses at the gene ends were 2 bases for V and 4 bases for J; bases not matched to a gene: 9. The CDR3 covers 16 residues. From germline, CDR1 is LGHNT and CDR2 FRNRAP. In regard to this clone: The antigen is undetermined.

Naive CD4+ cells were CD45RA-selected; the remaining cells were memory. Notes on the study in general: A handful of donors held about 5% of naive CD4 clonotypes in common.

Genomic DNA belonging to each subset was distributed in equal measure over several immunoSEQ plates. Generated by immunoSEQ multiplex PCR, the TCRdb table keeps only in-frame clones and is missing some. The table lists some 1,600,000 clones, approximately 98% of them singletons, with 0.4% to 0.45% in the top ten. The sequenced sample was naive CD4+ T cells sorted from blood. This sample's subset: CD45RA+ positively selected. The genes are TRBV12-5 and TRBJ2-7, with 9 bases matching TRBD2. This clonotype originated in a man under 40 in good health. The CDR3 region has the DNA TGTGCTAGTGGTTTGTCTAGTCCTAGCGGGATTTACGAGCAGTACTTC. Its translation is CASGLSSPSGIYEQYF.